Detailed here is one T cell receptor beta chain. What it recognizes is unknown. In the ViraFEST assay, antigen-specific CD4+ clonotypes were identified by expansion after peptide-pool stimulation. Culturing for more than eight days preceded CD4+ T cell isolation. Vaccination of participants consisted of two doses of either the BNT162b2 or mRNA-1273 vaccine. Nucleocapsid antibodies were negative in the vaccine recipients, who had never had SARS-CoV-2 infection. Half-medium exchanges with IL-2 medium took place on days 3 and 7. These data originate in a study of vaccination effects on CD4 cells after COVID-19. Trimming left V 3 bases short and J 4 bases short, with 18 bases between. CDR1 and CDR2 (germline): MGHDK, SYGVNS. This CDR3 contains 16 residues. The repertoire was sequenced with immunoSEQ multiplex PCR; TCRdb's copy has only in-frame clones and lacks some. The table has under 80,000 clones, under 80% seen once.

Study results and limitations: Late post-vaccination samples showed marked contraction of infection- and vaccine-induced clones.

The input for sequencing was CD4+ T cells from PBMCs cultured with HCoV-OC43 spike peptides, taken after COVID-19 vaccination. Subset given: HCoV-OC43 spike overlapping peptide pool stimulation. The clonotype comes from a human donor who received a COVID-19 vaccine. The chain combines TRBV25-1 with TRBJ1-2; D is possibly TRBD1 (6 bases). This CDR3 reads CASSDNTFTGLYGYTF. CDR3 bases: TGTGCCAGCAGTGATAATACCTTTACAGGGCTCTATGGCTACACCTTC.